These 5 T cell receptor beta chains share one sample of origin, sequenced in a study of shared clonotypes between healthy human individuals. TCRdb's copy holds only in-frame clones and misses some; the assay was immunoSEQ multiplex PCR. The sample records over a million clones, more than 95% being singletons. The sequenced material came from naive CD4+ T cells sorted from blood. As to subset: CD45RA+ positively selected. These receptors were taken from a man under 40 in good health.

This chain links TRBV18 with TRBJ2-7, with D uncertain. The germline V gene has CDR1 KGHSH and CDR2 LQKENI. Trimming left V 6 bases short and J 3 bases short, with 6 bases between. This CDR3 is 11 amino acids long. CDR3 DNA sequence: TGTGCCAGCTCTTCCGGCTACGAGCAGTACTTC. The encoded protein is CASSSGYEQYF.

The chain links TRBV9 to TRBJ2-7, with D unclear. Trimming removed 4 bases at V and 3 bases at J, with 20 bases between. CDR1 and CDR2 (germline): SGDLS, YYNGEE. The CDR3 loop spans 16 amino acids. The CDR3 DNA reads as TGTGCCAGCAGCCCCCGTGAAGGTAAGGGCAGCTACGAGCAGTACTTC. This codes for CASSPREGKGSYEQYF.

The V call is TRBV5-1, the J call TRBJ2-7; possible D gene TRBD1, 5 bases. In germline, CDR1 is SGHRS, CDR2 YFSETQ. V lost 0 bases, J lost 0 bases, and 28 bases lay in between. The CDR3 totals 21 residues. The CDR3 DNA reads as TGCGCCAGCAGCTTGGCTCCGACAGTAAGTAGAAAAGTATTAAGCTCCTACGAGCAGTACTTC. It codes for CASSLAPTVSRKVLSSYEQYF.

The chain joins TRBV2 to TRBJ1-1, with D tentatively TRBD1 (5 bases). The CDR3 is 16 residues long. V was trimmed by 3 bases and J by 0 bases, leaving 14 bases between them. CDR1 is SNHLY and CDR2 is FYNNEI in the germline V gene. CDR3 sequence (DNA): TGTGCCAGCAGTGACTTGGGGTCAGGGATGAACACTGAAGCTTTCTTT. It translates to CASSDLGSGMNTEAFF. Drawing the rest from reference TRBV2 and TRBJ1-1, the complete variable domain is EPEVTQTPSHQVTQMGQEVILRCVPISNHLYFYWYRQILGQKVEFLVSFYNNEISEKSEIFDDQFSVERPDGSNFTLKIRSTKLEDSAMYFCASSDLGSGMNTEAFFGQGTRLTVV.

V gene TRBV9 combines with J gene TRBJ2-7; possible D gene TRBD1, 5 bases. Germline lookup yields CDR1 SGDLS and CDR2 YYNGEE. V was pared by 2 bases and J by 9 bases, with 9 bases between. The CDR3 contains 11 residues. The CDR3, as DNA: TGTGCCAGCAGCGTCGGTAGGGGGCAGTACTTC. Protein sequence: CASSVGRGQYF.